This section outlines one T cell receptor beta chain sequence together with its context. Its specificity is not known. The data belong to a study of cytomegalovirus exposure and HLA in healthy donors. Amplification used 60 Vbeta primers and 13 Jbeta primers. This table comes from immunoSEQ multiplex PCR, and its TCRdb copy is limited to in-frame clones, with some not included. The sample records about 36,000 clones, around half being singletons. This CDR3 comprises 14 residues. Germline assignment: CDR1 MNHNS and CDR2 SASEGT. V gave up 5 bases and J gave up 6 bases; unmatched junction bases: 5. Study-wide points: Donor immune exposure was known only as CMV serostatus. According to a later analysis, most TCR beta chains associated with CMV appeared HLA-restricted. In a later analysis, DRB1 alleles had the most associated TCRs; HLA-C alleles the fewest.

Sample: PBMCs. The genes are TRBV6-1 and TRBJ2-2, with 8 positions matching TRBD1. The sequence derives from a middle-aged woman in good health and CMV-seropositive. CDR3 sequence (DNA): TGTGCCAGCAGTCCGACAGGGGAGGCCGGGGAGCTGTTTTTT. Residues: CASSPTGEAGELFF.